One and the same sample provided the 29 T cell receptor beta chains below, sequenced in a study of blood T cells in healthy people across ages. A J-beta primer mix and a sample-barcoded 5' primer were used in a second PCR of about 6 to 12 cycles. One entry per CDR3 protein results from TCRdb running MiXCR on the 5' RACE reads. The sample records roughly 1.6 million distinct CDR3 sequences, about 31% being singletons. Sequences were obtained from blood. The origin of the receptors is a woman in her twenties or thirties in good health.

This clonotype has just one count. Being one base from a much bigger clone, this may be a read error. The chain is built from TRBV7-9 and TRBJ2-1, with D perhaps TRBD1 (6 bases). Germline-derived CDR1 and CDR2 are SEHNR and FQNEAQ (reference sequence). The CDR3 totals 15 residues. The CDR3 DNA reads TGTGCCAACAGCTTAATCCAGGGGTCCTACAATGAGCAGTTCTTC. Translated, it gives CANSLIQGSYNEQFF.

Details on this clonotype: Possible read error: a much larger clone is one base away. The V gene is TRBV11-2, the J gene TRBJ2-4; TRBD2 might be the D (5 bases). The end of the DNA aligns better with TRBJ2-7, so the J call may be wrong. This CDR3 is built from 15 residues. CDR1 is SGHAT and CDR2 is FQNNGV in the germline V gene. Here the CDR3 reads CASSARRTVFYEQYF. CDR3 bases: TGTGCCAGCAGCGCACGTCGGACTGTCTTCTACGAGCAGTACTTC.

The J gene is TRBJ2-3, the V gene TRBV7-2; 8 bases are shared with TRBD2. Germline values: CDR1 SGHTA, CDR2 FQGNSA. Trimming at V came to 4 bases and at J to 4 bases, leaving 7 bases not matched to a gene. The CDR3 extends over 15 amino acids. This CDR3 is CASSCSGIDADTQYF. DNA of the CDR3: TGTGCCAGCAGCTGTAGCGGGATTGACGCAGATACGCAGTATTTT.

This chain links TRBV10-3 with TRBJ1-6; tentative D call: TRBD1 (5 bases). V was shortened by 4 bases and J by 5 bases, with 9 bases between the two germline ends. Per germline, CDR1 ENHRY and CDR2 SYGVKD. The CDR3 loop spans 14 amino acids. CDR3 coding DNA: TGTGCCATCAGTGTCCAGGGCGATAATTCACCCCTCCACTTT. Translated: CAISVQGDNSPLHF.

This chain uses TRBV9 with TRBJ2-1; TRBD1 might be the D (6 bases). The CDR3 covers 15 residues. The germline gives CDR1 SGDLS, CDR2 YYNGEE. The germline V and J ends were trimmed by 0 bases and 2 bases, with 9 bases remaining between them. The CDR3 loop reads CASSVEDSTYNEQFF. CDR3 bases: TGTGCCAGCAGCGTAGAGGACAGCACCTACAATGAGCAGTTCTTC.

The DNA for the CDR3 is TGTGCCAGCAGAGAAGCGGGAGTCATTGGTGAGCAGTTCTTC. Protein: CASREAGVIGEQFF. The chain is built from TRBV28 and TRBJ2-1, with 8 bases lining up with TRBD2. The CDR3 covers 14 residues. CDR1 MDHEN and CDR2 SYDVKM come from the germline V gene. After removal of 6 bases from V and 9 bases from J, the junction contained 10 bases not matched to a gene.

This clonotype was found once. V usage is TRBV4-1 and J usage is TRBJ2-1; 8 positions match TRBD1. The CDR3 totals 14 residues. V shed 5 bases and J 9 bases; nucleotides not matched to a gene: 9. Germline V gene data show CDR1 as MGHRA and CDR2 as YSYEKL. The CDR3 nucleotides read TGCGCCAGCAGCGGCCGGGACAGGAGGCTTGAGCAGTTCTTC. Amino acid sequence: CASSGRDRRLEQFF.

The chain is built from TRBV6-5 and TRBJ2-3, with a tentative D call TRBD1 (6 bases). Germline V gene data show CDR1 as MNHEY and CDR2 as SVGAGI. Trimming left V 5 bases short and J 1 base short, with 16 bases between. The CDR3 is 16 residues long. In DNA form, the CDR3 reads TGTGCCAGCAGTCACAGGGCTGGGGGTGGCACAGATACGCAGTATTTT. Its translation: CASSHRAGGGTDTQYF.

This sequence joins TRBV24-1 and TRBJ2-3; 11 nucleotides match TRBD2. CDR1 and CDR2 (germline): KGHDR, SFDVKD. The CDR3 runs 18 residues. Trimming at V came to 6 bases and at J to 5 bases, leaving 15 bases not matched to a gene. Here the CDR3 reads CATSSPGSLAGVGDTQYF. CDR3 bases: TGTGCCACCAGTTCCCCAGGGTCACTAGCGGGAGTCGGAGATACGCAGTATTTT.

This clonotype was seen a handful of times. V usage is TRBV18 and J usage is TRBJ2-3; TRBD1 aligns across 8 bases. The CDR3 covers 16 residues. The J segment lost 6 bases and the V segment lost 3 bases, leaving 11 bases of the junction unmatched. Germline CDR1 and CDR2: KGHSH and LQKENI. The CDR3 DNA reads as TGTGCCAGCTCACCTCCCCGGGACAGGACGGAGGATACGCAGTATTTT. Amino acid sequence: CASSPPRDRTEDTQYF.

The rearrangement uses TRBV29-1 and TRBJ1-4; D not certain. The length of the CDR3 is 14 residues. V dropped 7 bases and J dropped 8 bases, with 20 bases sitting between them. From germline, CDR1 is SQVTM and CDR2 ANQGSEA. CDR3: CSASSYGSQEKLFF. The CDR3 DNA follows: TGCAGCGCTAGCTCATACGGGTCTCAGGAAAAACTGTTTTTT.

Only a few counts were recorded for this clonotype. The chain carries TRBV7-2 and TRBJ1-2; 10 nucleotides agree with TRBD1. After removal of 3 bases from V and 4 bases from J, the junction contained 8 bases not matched to a gene. Germline CDR1 SGHTA, CDR2 FQGNSA. This CDR3 spans 16 amino acids. The CDR3 sequence is CASSFNLGQGPYGYTF. As DNA, the CDR3 is TGTGCCAGCAGCTTCAATTTGGGACAGGGGCCCTATGGCTACACCTTC.

V usage is TRBV9 and J usage is TRBJ2-7; either TRBD1 or TRBD2 may fit D (5 bases each). Germline CDR1 is SGDLS and CDR2 is YYNGEE. V was shortened by 0 bases and J by 0 bases, with 10 bases between the two germline ends. The CDR3 is 15 amino acids. CDR3 bases: TGTGCCAGCAGCGTAGCGGGGCCCAGCTCCTACGAGCAGTACTTC. Translating it yields CASSVAGPSSYEQYF.

V gene TRBV3-1 combines with J gene TRBJ1-1; no clear D. The V gene lost 5 bases and the J gene lost 1 base, with 8 bases spanning the gap. The CDR3 length is 13 residues. Germline CDR1 LGHDT, CDR2 YNNKEL (reference sequence). CDR3 sequence: CASSFVPNTEAFF. In nucleotides, the CDR3 is TGTGCCAGCAGCTTCGTCCCGAACACTGAAGCTTTCTTT.

The chain links TRBV28 to TRBJ2-7; 13 bases are shared with TRBD2. The CDR3 loop spans 20 amino acids. Germline-derived CDR1 and CDR2 are MDHEN and SYDVKM. The V gene end was trimmed by 4 bases and the J gene end by 3 bases; junction bases not matched to a gene: 18. DNA of the CDR3: TGTGCCAGCAGTTCCCGGGCTGGGACTAGCGGGAAATATAAACGCTACGAGCAGTACTTC. Amino acid sequence: CASSSRAGTSGKYKRYEQYF.

This clonotype was counted a few times. The rearrangement uses TRBV6-5 and TRBJ2-1, with 8 bases matching TRBD1. The ends lost 5 bases at V and 2 bases at J; junction bases unmatched: 5. This CDR3 is 15 amino acids long. Germline V gives CDR1 MNHEY, CDR2 SVGAGI. This chain's CDR3 is CASSADRAPYNEQFF. CDR3 in DNA: TGTGCCAGCAGTGCGGACAGGGCCCCCTACAATGAGCAGTTCTTC.

The CDR3 DNA reads TGTGCCAGCAAAGGGACAGCATTGTCCTACAATGAGCAGTTCTTC. Its translation is CASKGTALSYNEQFF. The V and J genes are TRBV7-2 and TRBJ2-1; 7 positions agree with TRBD1. Germline CDR1 and CDR2: SGHTA and FQGNSA. The CDR3 loop spans 15 amino acids. The trim removed 7 bases at V and 1 base at J, leaving 7 bases unmatched.

This clonotype was found a few times. Here the CDR3 reads CSARSASGLLDTQYF. In DNA form, the CDR3 reads TGCAGTGCAAGATCGGCTAGCGGGTTGCTGGATACGCAGTATTTT. The chain uses TRBV20-1 and TRBJ2-3; 8 nucleotides match TRBD2. The germline CDR1 and CDR2 sequences are DFQATT and SNEGSKA (reference sequence). Germline trimming cut 6 bases from V and 6 bases from J; bases unmatched to any gene: 14. CDR3 length equals 15 residues.

A few counts support this clonotype. This chain uses TRBV7-9 with TRBJ2-7; possibly TRBD2 for D (5 bases). This CDR3 contains 15 residues. The V gene's germline CDR1 is SEHNR and CDR2 FQNEAQ (reference sequence). Trimming took 6 bases from V and 6 from J, leaving 21 bases between them. The CDR3 spells CASSGEGSALREQYF. CDR3 in DNA: TGTGCCAGCAGTGGAGAGGGTAGCGCTCTACGCGAGCAGTACTTC.

The chain links TRBV14 to TRBJ1-4, with a possible D match to TRBD1 (6 bases). The CDR3 is 15 residues long. Germline V lookup: CDR1 SGHDN, CDR2 FVKESK. The V end lost 1 base, the J end lost 8 bases, and 14 bases lay between the germline ends. CDR3 DNA: TGTGCCAGCAGCCAAGTGAACAGGGCAAGCGAAAAACTGTTTTTT. This sequence encodes CASSQVNRASEKLFF.

This clonotype was counted a few times. The rearrangement links TRBV10-3 to TRBJ2-1; 12 nucleotides match TRBD2. Unmatched junction bases numbered 7, after V lost 4 bases and J lost 0 bases. The CDR3 covers 18 residues. CDR1 and CDR2 (germline): ENHRY, SYGVKD. CDR3 sequence (DNA): TGTGCCATCAGTGTCCGACTAGCGGGAGAGGGCTCCTACAATGAGCAGTTCTTC. Encoded protein: CAISVRLAGEGSYNEQFF.

The J gene is TRBJ2-1, the V gene TRBV28; possibly TRBD2 for D (6 bases). Germline CDR1 is MDHEN and CDR2 is SYDVKM. V dropped 4 bases and J dropped 0 bases, with 16 bases sitting between them. The CDR3 loop spans 17 amino acids. The CDR3 nucleotides are TGTGCCAGCAGTTCAAACATGGGGCGGGACTCCTACAATGAGCAGTTCTTC. Translation: CASSSNMGRDSYNEQFF. The complete variable domain, with remaining parts taken from reference TRBV28 and TRBJ2-1, reads DVKVTQSSRYLVKRTGEKVFLECVQDMDHENMFWYRQDPGLGLRLIYFSYDVKMKEKGDIPEGYSVSREKKERFSLILESASTNQTSMYLCASSSNMGRDSYNEQFFGPGTRLTVL.

CDR3 coding DNA: TGTGCCAGCAGCTCAGTCCCCGTTGTTAATGAGCAGTTCTTC. It translates to CASSSVPVVNEQFF. This sequence joins TRBV7-9 and TRBJ2-1, with D uncertain. CDR3 size: 14 residues. Germline V CDR1 and CDR2: SEHNR, FQNEAQ (reference sequence). Trimming stripped 4 bases from V and 7 bases from J, with 14 bases between.

Of note for this clonotype: A read error may produce the germline difference seen at one junction end. CDR3 protein: CASSPSPPGGGTDMQYF. In DNA form, the CDR3 reads TGTGCCAGCAGCCCATCCCCTCCGGGGGGTGGCACAGATATGCAGTATTTT. The chain has TRBV7-3 and TRBJ2-3, with 7 bases matching TRBD2. From germline, CDR1 is SGHTA and CDR2 FQGTGA. The CDR3 sequence is 17 residues long.

The chain is built from TRBV3-1 and TRBJ2-7; D might be TRBD1 or TRBD2, each matching 5 bases. Per germline, CDR1 LGHDT and CDR2 YNNKEL (reference sequence). This CDR3 is 13 amino acids long. The V end was cut by 1 base, the J end by 6 bases, with 10 bases between. CDR3 loop: CASSQGDGGEQYF. CDR3 DNA: TGTGCCAGCAGCCAAGGAGATGGGGGCGAGCAGTACTTC.

CDR3 sequence reads: CASSGLTAEQYF. The CDR3 nucleotides read TGTGCCAGCAGCGGATTAACCGCAGAGCAGTACTTC. The rearrangement links TRBV9 to TRBJ2-7; D is undetermined. This CDR3 is 12 amino acids long. Trimming pared 3 bases from V and 7 bases from J, leaving 11 bases between. Germline V gives CDR1 SGDLS, CDR2 YYNGEE.

This clonotype has a handful of counts. V is TRBV28 and J is TRBJ2-4; tentatively, D is TRBD1 or TRBD2 (6 bases each). This CDR3 has 19 residues. V lost 3 bases, J lost 5 bases, and 26 bases lay in between. Germline lookup yields CDR1 MDHEN and CDR2 SYDVKM. The CDR3 protein is CASSFKRGTKGGKENIQYF. Here the CDR3 DNA reads TGTGCCAGCAGTTTTAAGAGGGGGACCAAAGGGGGGAAAGAAAACATTCAGTACTTC.

The V call is TRBV15, the J call TRBJ2-5, with D tentatively TRBD1 (6 bases). The CDR3 runs 13 residues. Germline V gene sequence: CDR1 LNHNV, CDR2 YYDKDF (reference sequence). V was shortened by 3 bases and J by 6 bases, with 11 bases between the two germline ends. Here the CDR3 reads CATSRDSEKTQYF. The CDR3 coding sequence is TGTGCCACCAGCAGGGACAGTGAGAAGACCCAGTACTTC.

About this clonotype: A much larger clonotype is one base distant, so this may be a read error. The rearrangement links TRBV20-1 to TRBJ2-5; D remains unclear. V was clipped by 2 bases and J by 4 bases, with 14 bases between them. CDR1 is DFQATT, CDR2 SNEGSKA, per germline (reference sequence). The CDR3 has 14 residues. As DNA, the CDR3 is TGCAGTGCTAGAAGGACGGGTCCTGGAGAGACCCAGTACTTC. Amino acids: CSARRTGPGETQYF.